Each of the 19 T cell receptor beta chains below was sequenced from the same sample in a study of blood T cell repertoires in COVID-19. This table comes from immunoSEQ multiplex PCR, and its TCRdb copy is limited to in-frame clones, with some not included. The data hold 100,000 to 150,000 clones, with roughly 84% observed a single time. Sequenced material: peripheral blood. These receptors were taken from a woman aged 25 to 39 who had recovered from COVID-19.

This chain links TRBV7-9 with TRBJ2-7; D is undetermined. Germline CDR1 SEHNR, CDR2 FQNEAQ (reference sequence). CDR3 length: 12 amino acids. Trimming took off 1 base at V and 5 bases at J, with 6 bases between the two ends. The CDR3 here is CASSLDRDEQYF. CDR3 sequence (DNA): TGTGCCAGCAGCTTAGACAGAGACGAGCAGTACTTC.

J is TRBJ2-1 and V is TRBV5-1; a weak D match, TRBD2 (6 bases). Germline lookup yields CDR1 SGHRS and CDR2 YFSETQ. V was clipped by 5 bases and J by 0 bases, with 9 bases between them. CDR3 length: 14 residues. CDR3 DNA sequence: TGCGCCAGCAGACCCGGGAGCTCCTACAATGAGCAGTTCTTC. Translated: CASRPGSSYNEQFF.

This clone was counted a few times. V usage is TRBV14 and J usage is TRBJ2-3; 11 bases fit TRBD2. The CDR3 loop spans 15 amino acids. The junction had 3 bases not matched to a gene; V was cut back by 2 bases and J by 5 bases. Germline-derived CDR1 and CDR2 are SGHDN and FVKESK. The chain's CDR3 is CASSQHLAGGDTQYF. CDR3 in DNA: TGTGCCAGCAGCCAACATCTAGCGGGGGGAGATACGCAGTATTTT. The whole variable domain, remainder taken from reference TRBV14 and TRBJ2-3, is EAGVTQFPSHSVIEKGQTVTLRCDPISGHDNLYWYRRVMGKEIKFLLHFVKESKQDESGMPNNRFLAERTGGTYSTLKVQPAELEDSGVYFCASSQHLAGGDTQYFGPGTRLTVL.

For the CDR3, the DNA is TGCGCCAGCAGCGCGACAGGGCCGCCTCAGCCCCAGCATTTT. Its translation is CASSATGPPQPQHF. The V gene is TRBV5-1, the J gene TRBJ1-5; TRBD1 aligns across 7 bases. V lost 4 bases to trimming and J lost 6 bases; unmatched junction nucleotides: 7. CDR1 is SGHRS, CDR2 YFSETQ, per germline. This CDR3 is 14 amino acids long.

CDR3 sequence reads: CASSQENRAEGTNEKLFF. CDR3 sequence (DNA): TGTGCCAGCAGCCAAGAAAACAGGGCCGAAGGAACTAATGAAAAACTGTTTTTT. This chain links TRBV3-1 (or the pseudogene TRBV3-2) with TRBJ1-4; maybe TRBD1 (6 bases). CDR1 and CDR2 from the germline V gene are LGHDT and YNNKEL (reference sequence). The CDR3 sequence is 18 residues long. The germline V and J ends were trimmed by 0 bases and 1 base, with 15 bases remaining between them.

CDR3 sequence reads: CASSTSQGAGGYTF. The CDR3 DNA follows: TGCGCCAGCAGCACCTCCCAGGGGGCGGGCGGCTACACCTTC. The chain employs TRBV5-1 and TRBJ1-2, with 8 bases matching TRBD1. This CDR3 has 14 residues. V trimming: 4 bases; J trimming: 8 bases; junction bases outside the gene matches: 10. Germline CDR1 is SGHRS and CDR2 is YFSETQ.

This chain connects TRBV4-1 to TRBJ2-1, with 10 positions matching TRBD1. Germline CDR1 and CDR2: MGHRA and YSYEKL. The CDR3 is made up of 15 amino acids. J lost 8 bases, V lost 1 base, and 5 bases had no gene match. This CDR3 reads CASSQAGTGVDEQFF. For the CDR3, the DNA is TGCGCCAGCAGCCAAGCCGGGACAGGGGTTGATGAGCAGTTCTTC.

This rearrangement joins TRBV6-2 or TRBV6-3 to TRBJ2-1, with a possible D match to TRBD2 (6 bases). The CDR3 is made up of 17 amino acids. Germline loops: CDR1 MNHEY, CDR2 SVGEGT. V was trimmed by 6 bases and J by 3 bases, leaving 21 bases between them. The CDR3 DNA follows: TGTGCCAGCAGCTTCCCTTATCCGCGGGATAACTACAATGAGCAGTTCTTC. It specifies CASSFPYPRDNYNEQFF.

The chain has TRBV18 and TRBJ2-1; tentative D call: TRBD2 (5 bases). CDR1 is KGHSH and CDR2 is LQKENI in the germline V gene. V was pared by 3 bases and J by 0 bases, with 18 bases between. This CDR3 spans 18 amino acids. The CDR3 sequence is CASSPRTPLMASYNEQFF. The CDR3 DNA follows: TGTGCCAGCTCACCGAGGACTCCCCTAATGGCCTCCTACAATGAGCAGTTCTTC.

The chain employs TRBV10-3 and TRBJ2-5, with TRBD2 matching over 7 bases. This CDR3 is 18 amino acids long. In germline, CDR1 is ENHRY, CDR2 SYGVKD. The CDR3 DNA follows: TGTGCACCCTCCCGTGAGGGCGCTAAAGAGCGGGGCTGCGAGACCCAGTACTTC. It yields the protein CAPSREGAKERGCETQYF.

The V gene is TRBV4-1, the J gene TRBJ2-1, with 7 bases identical to TRBD2. Germline V lookup: CDR1 MGHRA, CDR2 YSYEKL. The CDR3 spans 14 residues. V dropped 1 base and J dropped 4; count of bases not matched to a gene: 1. The CDR3 nucleotides are TGCGCCAGCAGCCAAGCGGGGGGTTACAATGAGCAGTTCTTC. Its protein is CASSQAGGYNEQFF.

This clone has only a few counts. CDR3 residues: CASSLSRNTEAFF. CDR3 in DNA: TGTGCCAGCAGTTTATCCCGGAACACTGAAGCTTTCTTT. The J gene is TRBJ1-1, the V gene TRBV27; D gene ambiguous. The CDR3 length is 13 residues. The germline V gene has CDR1 MNHEY and CDR2 SMNVEV (reference sequence). The germline V and J ends were trimmed by 0 bases and 1 base, with 3 bases remaining between them.

CDR3 protein: CASSWTLAGGSYEQYF. DNA of the CDR3: TGCGCCAGCAGCTGGACACTAGCGGGAGGGTCCTACGAGCAGTACTTC. The rearrangement joins TRBV5-1 to TRBJ2-7; 13 bases agree with TRBD2. Germline assignment: CDR1 SGHRS and CDR2 YFSETQ. The CDR3 is 16 amino acids. The trim removed 3 bases at V and 1 base at J, leaving 4 bases unmatched.

This clone was observed a single time. The chain recombines TRBV18 with TRBJ1-6, with D possibly being TRBD1 (5 bases). The CDR3 has 15 residues. Germline V lookup: CDR1 KGHSH, CDR2 LQKENI. Between the trimmed V and J ends, which lost 0 bases and 10 bases, there was a span of 13 bases. This CDR3 reads CASSPPIGDGSPLHF. Written as DNA, the CDR3 is TGTGCCAGCTCACCACCAATAGGGGATGGATCACCCCTCCACTTT.

This chain links TRBV11-3 with TRBJ2-1; 11 bases line up with TRBD1. V dropped 5 bases and J dropped 6; count of bases not matched to a gene: 6. The CDR3 contains 15 residues. Per germline, CDR1 SGHNT and CDR2 YENEEA. The CDR3 protein is CASSGRDRGVNEQFF. CDR3 bases: TGTGCCAGCAGCGGCCGGGACAGGGGGGTCAATGAGCAGTTCTTC.

The CDR3 DNA reads TGCAGCGTTGTTGGTCAGCGGAGCAGAGAGACCCAGTACTTC. Translating gives CSVVGQRSRETQYF. V usage is TRBV29-1 and J usage is TRBJ2-5; a weak D match, TRBD2 (5 bases). V gave up 4 bases and J gave up 4 bases, with 16 bases separating them. CDR1 SQVTM and CDR2 ANQGSEA come from the germline V gene. CDR3 length equals 14 residues.

The J gene is TRBJ2-5, the V gene TRBV5-1; possibly TRBD2 for D (5 bases). V was trimmed by 0 bases and J by 8 bases, leaving 14 bases between them. Germline V lookup: CDR1 SGHRS, CDR2 YFSETQ. CDR3 length equals 14 residues. CDR3: CASSLVGGGSTQYF. For the CDR3, the DNA is TGCGCCAGCAGCTTGGTTGGCGGCGGGTCAACCCAGTACTTC.

This sequence joins TRBV6-5 and TRBJ2-7; perhaps TRBD2 as D (5 bases). From germline, CDR1 is MNHEY and CDR2 SVGAGI. V dropped 5 bases and J dropped 0 bases, with 8 bases sitting between them. This CDR3 comprises 13 residues. The CDR3 here is CASSRRSSYEQYF. The CDR3 DNA reads TGTGCCAGCAGTAGGAGGAGCTCCTACGAGCAGTACTTC.

The chain uses TRBV5-4 and TRBJ1-6; D remains ambiguous. The CDR3 is 14 residues long. Trimming removed 3 bases at V and 9 bases at J, with 13 bases between. Germline CDR1 reads SGHNT; CDR2 reads YYREEE (reference sequence). The CDR3 DNA sequence: TGTGCCAGCAGCTCGGGAGCCCCCAGTTCACCCCTCCACTTT. Translated, it gives CASSSGAPSSPLHF.